This TCR beta chain was captured by sequencing in a study of T cell repertoires in cytomegalovirus infection. Trimming pared 1 base from V and 4 bases from J, leaving 13 bases between. There are 14 residues in the CDR3. Germline values: CDR1 SQVTM, CDR2 ANQGSEA. TCRdb independently ran MiXCR on the reads; one entry per CDR3 protein. The sample consists of about 830,000 distinct CDR3 sequences, approximately 29% of them appearing once. This clonotype occurred a few times. Its matching antigen is unknown. This specimen was cultured CD8+ T cells from PBMCs, taken from culture after CMV antigen stimulation. The TCR was taken from a human donor in good health (CMV status not recorded). Some clones in this sample may be carry-over from other donors' samples. The chain uses TRBV29-1 and TRBJ1-2; no clear D gene. The CDR3 sequence is CSVEVEQARYGYTF. For the CDR3, the DNA is TGCAGCGTTGAAGTCGAGCAGGCCCGCTATGGCTACACCTTC.